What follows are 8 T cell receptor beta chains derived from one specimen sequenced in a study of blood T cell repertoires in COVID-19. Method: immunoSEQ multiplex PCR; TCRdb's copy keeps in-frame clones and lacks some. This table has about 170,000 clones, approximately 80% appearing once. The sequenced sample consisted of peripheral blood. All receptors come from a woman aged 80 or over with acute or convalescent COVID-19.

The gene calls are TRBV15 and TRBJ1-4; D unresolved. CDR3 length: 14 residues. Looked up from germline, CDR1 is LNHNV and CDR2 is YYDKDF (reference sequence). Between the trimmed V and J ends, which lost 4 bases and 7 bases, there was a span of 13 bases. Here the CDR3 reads CATSKPAVGEKLFF. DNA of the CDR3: TGTGCCACCAGCAAACCGGCGGTTGGTGAAAAACTGTTTTTT.

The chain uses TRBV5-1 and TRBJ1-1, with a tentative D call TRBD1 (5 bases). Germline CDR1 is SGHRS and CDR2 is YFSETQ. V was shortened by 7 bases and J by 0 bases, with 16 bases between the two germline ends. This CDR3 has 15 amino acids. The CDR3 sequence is CASLGGDSLNTEAFF. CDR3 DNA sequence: TGCGCCAGCCTTGGAGGGGACTCCTTGAACACTGAAGCTTTCTTT.

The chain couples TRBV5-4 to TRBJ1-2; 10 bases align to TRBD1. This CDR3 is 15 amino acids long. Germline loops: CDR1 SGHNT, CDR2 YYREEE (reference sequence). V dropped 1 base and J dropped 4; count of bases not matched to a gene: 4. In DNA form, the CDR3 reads TGTGCCAGCAGCTTGATGACAGGGGGCGCCTATGGCTACACCTTC. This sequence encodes CASSLMTGGAYGYTF. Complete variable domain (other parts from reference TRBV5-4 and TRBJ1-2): ETGVTQSPTHLIKTRGQQVTLRCSSQSGHNTVSWYQQALGQGPQFIFQYYREEENGRGNFPPRFSGLQFPNYSSELNVNALELDDSALYLCASSLMTGGAYGYTFGSGTRLTVV.

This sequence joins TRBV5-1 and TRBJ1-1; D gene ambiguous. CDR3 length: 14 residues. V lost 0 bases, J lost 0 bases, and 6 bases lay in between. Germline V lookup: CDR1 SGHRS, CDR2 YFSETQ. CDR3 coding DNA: TGCGCCAGCAGCTTGGCTCAGGTGAACACTGAAGCTTTCTTT. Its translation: CASSLAQVNTEAFF.

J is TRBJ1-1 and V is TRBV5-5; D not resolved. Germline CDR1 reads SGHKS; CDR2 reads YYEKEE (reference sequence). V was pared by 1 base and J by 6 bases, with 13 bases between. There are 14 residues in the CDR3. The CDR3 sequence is CASSLRLISSEAFF. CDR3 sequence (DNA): TGTGCCAGCAGCTTGAGACTTATAAGCTCTGAAGCTTTCTTT.

The DNA for the CDR3 is TGCGCCAGCAGCTTGAGAACAGGGGACTATGGCTACACCTTC. Its protein is CASSLRTGDYGYTF. The genes are TRBV5-1 and TRBJ1-2, with TRBD1 matching 7 bases. The germline CDR1 and CDR2 sequences are SGHRS and YFSETQ. This CDR3 region has 14 residues. With V trimmed by 1 base and J by 3 bases, 3 bases remained unmatched.

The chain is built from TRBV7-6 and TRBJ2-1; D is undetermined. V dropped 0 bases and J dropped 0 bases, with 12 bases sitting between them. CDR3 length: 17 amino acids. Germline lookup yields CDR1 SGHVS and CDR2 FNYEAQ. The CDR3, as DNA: TGTGCCAGCAGCTTAGCGCTCCAATCAGGCTCCTACAATGAGCAGTTCTTC. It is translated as CASSLALQSGSYNEQFF.

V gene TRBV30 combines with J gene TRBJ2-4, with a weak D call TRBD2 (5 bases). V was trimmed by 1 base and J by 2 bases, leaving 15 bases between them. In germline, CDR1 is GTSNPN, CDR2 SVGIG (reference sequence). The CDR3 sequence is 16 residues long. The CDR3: CAWSGESPGTKNIQYF. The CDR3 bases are TGTGCCTGGAGTGGGGAGAGTCCGGGGACCAAAAACATTCAGTACTTC.